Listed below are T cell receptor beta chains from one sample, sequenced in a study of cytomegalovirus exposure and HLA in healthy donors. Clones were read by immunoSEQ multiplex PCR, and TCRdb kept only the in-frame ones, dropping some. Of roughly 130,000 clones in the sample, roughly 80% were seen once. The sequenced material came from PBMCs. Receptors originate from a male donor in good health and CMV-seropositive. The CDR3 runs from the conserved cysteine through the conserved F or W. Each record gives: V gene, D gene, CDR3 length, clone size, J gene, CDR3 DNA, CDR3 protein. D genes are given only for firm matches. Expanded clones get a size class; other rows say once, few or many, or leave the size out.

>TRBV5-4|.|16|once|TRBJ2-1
TGTGCCAGCAGCTTTGAGTCAGGAAATTCCTACAATGAGCAGTTCTTC
CASSFESGNSYNEQFF
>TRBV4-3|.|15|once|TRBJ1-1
TGCGCCAGCAGCCAAGGTGACAGTCGAAGCACTGAAGCTTTCTTT
CASSQGDSRSTEAFF
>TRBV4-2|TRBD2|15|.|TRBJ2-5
TGTGCCAGCAGCCATTCCGCTCGGGGGGAGGAGACCCAGTACTTC
CASSHSARGEETQYF
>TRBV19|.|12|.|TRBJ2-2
TGTGCCAGTAGTGCAGATGTGGGGGAGCTGTTTTTT
CASSADVGELFF
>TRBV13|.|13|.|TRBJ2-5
TGTGCCAGTAAAATGCGGGGAGGAGAGACCCAGTACTTC
CASKMRGGETQYF
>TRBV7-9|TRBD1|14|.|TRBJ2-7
TGTGCCAGCAGCTCCGGGACAGGGGTTAACGAGCAGTACTTC
CASSSGTGVNEQYF
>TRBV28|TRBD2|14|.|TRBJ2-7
TGTGCCAGCAGTTTTTTGGGGGGGACCTACGAGCAGTACTTC
CASSFLGGTYEQYF
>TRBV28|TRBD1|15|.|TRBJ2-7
TGTGCCAGCTCAACAGGGGGCTATAGGGCCTACGAGCAGTACTTC
CASSTGGYRAYEQYF
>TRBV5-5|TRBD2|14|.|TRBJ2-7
TGTGCCAGCAGCTGGAGCGGGAGCTCCTACGAGCAGTACTTC
CASSWSGSSYEQYF
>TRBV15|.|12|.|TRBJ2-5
TGTGCCACCAGCAGAGATGTCGACAGACCTAACTTC
CATSRDVDRPNF
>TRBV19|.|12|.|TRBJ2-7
TGTGCCAGTAGTATCGGGGAGAGAGAGCAGTACTTC
CASSIGEREQYF
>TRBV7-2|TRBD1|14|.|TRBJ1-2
TGTGCCAGCAGTCGGACAGGGTTCAACTATGGCTACACCTTC
CASSRTGFNYGYTF
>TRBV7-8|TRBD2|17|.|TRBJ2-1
TGTGCCAGCAGCTTTTCCATAGCGGGGGGCTCCTACAATGAGCAGTTCTTC
CASSFSIAGGSYNEQFF
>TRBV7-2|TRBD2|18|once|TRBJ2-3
TGTGCCAGCAGCTTAGTAGCGGGAGAGTTATCTAGCACAGATACGCAGTATTTT
CASSLVAGELSSTDTQYF
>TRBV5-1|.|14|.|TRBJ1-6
TGCGCCAGCAGCCCCGGCGGCAGGGCCCCACCCCTCCACTTT
CASSPGGRAPPLHF
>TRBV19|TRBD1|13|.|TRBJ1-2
TGTGCCAGTAGTATTTCCAGGGGGCTAGGCTACACCTTC
CASSISRGLGYTF
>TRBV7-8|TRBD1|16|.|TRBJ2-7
TGTGCCAGCAGCTTAAATAGTGTTGGACAGGAAGGAGGGCAGTACTTC
CASSLNSVGQEGGQYF
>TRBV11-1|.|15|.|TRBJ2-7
TGTGCCAGCAGCTTAGAGGGACAAACCCTCTACGAGCAGTACTTC
CASSLEGQTLYEQYF
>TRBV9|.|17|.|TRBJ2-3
TGTGCCAGCAGCGTAGCAGGAGGACGAGCGAGCACAGATACGCAGTATTTT
CASSVAGGRASTDTQYF
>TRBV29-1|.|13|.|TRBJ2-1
TGCAGCGTTGAAGTGTTGGAGTCTGTAGAGCAGTTCTTC
CSVEVLESVEQFF
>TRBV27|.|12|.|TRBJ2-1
TGTGCCAGCATAGCGCCAAGCGATGAGCAGTTCTTC
CASIAPSDEQFF
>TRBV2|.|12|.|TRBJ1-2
TGTGCCAGCAGTGAATCGGGTTATGGCTACACCTTC
CASSESGYGYTF
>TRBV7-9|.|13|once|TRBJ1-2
TGTGCCAGCAGCTTAGTAACGGTCTATGGCTACACCTTC
CASSLVTVYGYTF
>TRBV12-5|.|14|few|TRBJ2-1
TGTGCTAGTGCTCAGGACATCTCCTACAATGAGCAGTTCTTC
CASAQDISYNEQFF
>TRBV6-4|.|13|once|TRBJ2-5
TGTGCCAGCAGTCAAGAGGTCTCAGAGACCCAGTACTTC
CASSQEVSETQYF
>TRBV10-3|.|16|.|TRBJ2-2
TGTGCCACCAGTGAGTCGGGCAGGATCAGCACCGGGGAGCTGTTTTTT
CATSESGRISTGELFF
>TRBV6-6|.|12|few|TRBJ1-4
TGTGCCAGCAGTTACTCGAGTAGAAACAGGGAGTTT
CASSYSSRNREF
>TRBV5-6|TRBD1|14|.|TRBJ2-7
TGTGCCAGCAGCCCCGGGACAGGGATATACGAGCAGTACTTC
CASSPGTGIYEQYF
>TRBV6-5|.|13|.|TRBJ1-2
TGTGCCAGCAGTTCGACAGACAACTATGGCTACACCTTC
CASSSTDNYGYTF
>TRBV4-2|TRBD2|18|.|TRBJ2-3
TGTGCCAGCAGCCAAGAGATGCGGGGCGGGAGGAGCACAGATACGCAGTATTTT
CASSQEMRGGRSTDTQYF
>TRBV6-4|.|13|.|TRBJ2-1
TGTGCCAGCAGCGCGCTTGTCGAGGCTGAGCAGTTCTTC
CASSALVEAEQFF
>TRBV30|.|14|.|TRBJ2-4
TGTGCCTGGAGTCCGGGGCGGGATGGAAACATTCAGTACTTC
CAWSPGRDGNIQYF